The 29 T cell receptor beta chains below come from one sample, sequenced in a study of blood T cell repertoires in COVID-19. Measured with immunoSEQ multiplex PCR; TCRdb has only the in-frame clones, and not every one. The sample contains some 110,000 clones, 70% to 90% of which appear only once. The sample taken for sequencing was peripheral blood. The origin of the receptors is a middle-aged man with acute or convalescent COVID-19.

The chain employs TRBV4-2 and TRBJ2-2, with a possible D match to TRBD1 (5 bases). The CDR3 has 16 residues. Germline V gives CDR1 LGHNA, CDR2 YNFKEQ. The ends were cut back, 0 bases at V and 2 bases at J, with 10 bases in the middle. This chain's CDR3 is CASSQDRRTNTGELFF. Written as DNA, the CDR3 is TGTGCCAGCAGCCAAGATCGGCGGACAAACACCGGGGAGCTGTTTTTT.

This chain uses TRBV30 with TRBJ2-2; the match to TRBD1 covers 8 bases. V lost 2 bases and J lost 2; bases outside the gene matches: 7. CDR3 length: 16 residues. Germline lookup yields CDR1 GTSNPN and CDR2 SVGIG (reference sequence). CDR3 sequence reads: CAWSYAGQENTGELFF. DNA for the CDR3: TGTGCCTGGAGTTACGCGGGACAGGAAAACACCGGGGAGCTGTTTTTT.

This chain links TRBV11-2 with TRBJ1-1, with a possible D match to TRBD1 (5 bases). This CDR3 is 16 amino acids long. V was pared by 1 base and J by 3 bases, with 15 bases between. Germline values: CDR1 SGHAT, CDR2 FQNNGV. CDR3 protein: CASSLGPGVPDTEAFF. As DNA, the CDR3 is TGTGCCAGCAGCTTAGGTCCGGGGGTTCCGGACACTGAAGCTTTCTTT.

The chain has TRBV6-6 and TRBJ2-1; 7 bases fit TRBD1. J lost 6 bases, V lost 6 bases, and 2 bases had no gene match. The CDR3 is 12 residues long. CDR1 is MNHNY, CDR2 SVGAGI, per germline (reference sequence). CDR3 coding DNA: TGTGCCAGCAGACCAGGGGGCAATGAGCAGTTCTTC. This sequence encodes CASRPGGNEQFF.

About this clone: The same CDR3 arises from other DNA sequences in this sample as well. The CDR3 sequence is CASSPGLAGRYEQYF. The CDR3 bases are TGTGCCAGCTCACCAGGACTAGCGGGACGGTACGAGCAGTACTTC. The rearrangement links TRBV18 to TRBJ2-7, with TRBD2 matching 12 bases. CDR3 length equals 15 residues. The germline gives CDR1 KGHSH, CDR2 LQKENI. The ends lost 2 bases at V and 4 bases at J; junction bases unmatched: 3. Based on the CDR3 plus reference TRBV18 and TRBJ2-7, the full variable domain is NAGVMQNPRHLVRRRGQEARLRCSPMKGHSHVYWYRQLPEEGLKFMVYLQKENIIDESGMPKERFSAEFPKEGPSILRIQQVVRGDSAAYFCASSPGLAGRYEQYFGPGTRLTVT.

The chain employs TRBV6-6 and TRBJ2-1, with TRBD1 matching 7 bases. Germline V gene sequence: CDR1 MNHNY, CDR2 SVGAGI (reference sequence). V was clipped by 6 bases and J by 6 bases; unmatched bases: 8. The CDR3 length is 14 residues. CDR3 region: CASSYRQGRNEQFF. CDR3 DNA sequence: TGTGCCAGCAGCTACCGACAGGGACGCAATGAGCAGTTCTTC.

V is TRBV19 and J is TRBJ2-7; 13 positions agree with TRBD2. This CDR3 is built from 16 residues. The V and J ends lost 3 bases and 3 bases, in that order; junction bases with no gene match: 5. Looked up from germline, CDR1 is LNHDA and CDR2 is SQIVND (reference sequence). CDR3 in amino acids: CASSIVGTSGNYEQYF. CDR3 sequence (DNA): TGTGCCAGTAGTATCGTAGGGACTAGCGGGAACTACGAGCAGTACTTC.

The chain couples TRBV6-1 to TRBJ2-2, with D maybe TRBD1 (5 bases). The CDR3 covers 14 residues. V lost 1 base and J lost 9, with 12 bases in between. In germline, CDR1 is MNHNS, CDR2 SASEGT. Written as DNA, the CDR3 is TGTGCCAGCAGTGAAGAAGACAGTCTGTGGGAGCTGTTTTTT. It yields the protein CASSEEDSLWELFF.

The chain links TRBV10-3 to TRBJ1-2; 12 bases are shared with TRBD1. This CDR3 region has 15 residues. The germline CDR1 and CDR2 sequences are ENHRY and SYGVKD. J lost 3 bases, V lost 10 bases, and 9 bases had no gene match. Here the CDR3 DNA reads TGTGCCAGTACGGGACAGGGGGCGCGAGACTATGGCTACACCTTC. This gives the protein CASTGQGARDYGYTF.

This clone was detected once. The chain joins TRBV6-6 to TRBJ2-2, with TRBD1 identical over 9 bases. The length of the CDR3 is 16 residues. The V gene's germline CDR1 is MNHNY and CDR2 SVGAGI (reference sequence). The junction had 5 bases not matched to a gene; V was cut back by 0 bases and J by 6 bases. CDR3 DNA: TGTGCCAGCAGTTACTCTGGGACAGGGAAGGCCGGGGAGCTGTTTTTT. It specifies CASSYSGTGKAGELFF.

The chain links TRBV11-1 to TRBJ2-7; 11 bases are shared with TRBD2. The V gene's germline CDR1 is SGHAT and CDR2 FQDESV (reference sequence). The CDR3 is 14 amino acids. V was clipped by 5 bases and J by 9 bases; unmatched bases: 9. The CDR3 loop is CASSPGTSGLVQYF. In DNA, the CDR3 is TGTGCCAGCAGCCCCGGGACTAGCGGTCTAGTGCAGTACTTC.

This clone was recorded a few times. This chain uses TRBV5-1 with TRBJ2-2, with 8 bases matching TRBD1. CDR3 length: 16 amino acids. In germline, CDR1 is SGHRS, CDR2 YFSETQ. V trimming: 4 bases; J trimming: 7 bases; junction bases outside the gene matches: 12. Written as DNA, the CDR3 is TGCGCCAGCAGCGCTAGACGGACAGGGTTTAACGGGGAGCTGTTTTTT. This encodes CASSARRTGFNGELFF.

The chain links TRBV7-8 to TRBJ1-4; tentatively, D is TRBD1 (6 bases). V was shortened by 5 bases and J by 8 bases, with 21 bases between the two germline ends. CDR1 is SGHVS and CDR2 is FQNEAQ in the germline V gene. This CDR3 has 16 residues. For the CDR3, the DNA is TGTGCCAGCAGCCTTAGCAGGGGTAGGAAGGAGGAAAAACTGTTTTTT. Translated: CASSLSRGRKEEKLFF.

This rearrangement joins TRBV5-1 to TRBJ2-5, with 9 positions matching TRBD1. Unmatched junction bases numbered 5, after V lost 6 bases and J lost 2 bases. The CDR3 consists of 14 residues. CDR1 is SGHRS, CDR2 YFSETQ, per germline. As DNA, the CDR3 is TGCGCCAGCACCCGGGGACAGGGACAAGAGACCCAGTACTTC. This sequence encodes CASTRGQGQETQYF.

This clone was recorded only once. The chain has TRBV7-2 and TRBJ2-1, with a possible D match to TRBD2 (6 bases). The CDR3 totals 12 residues. Trimming cost V 5 bases and J 10 bases, with 12 bases left between them. Germline loops: CDR1 SGHTA, CDR2 FQGNSA. DNA for the CDR3: TGTGCCAGCAGCCAACTAGCTGGAGAGCAGTTCTTC. Translating it yields CASSQLAGEQFF. Complete variable domain (other parts from reference TRBV7-2 and TRBJ2-1): GAGVSQSPSNKVTEKGKDVELRCDPISGHTALYWYRQSLGQGLEFLIYFQGNSAPDKSGLPSDRFSAERTGGSVSTLTIQRTQQEDSAVYLCASSQLAGEQFFGPGTRLTVL.

The rearrangement links TRBV27 to TRBJ2-1; 8 positions match TRBD2. Germline CDR1 MNHEY, CDR2 SMNVEV (reference sequence). The trim removed 6 bases at V and 2 bases at J, leaving 6 bases unmatched. The CDR3 sequence is 15 residues long. The CDR3 loop reads CASRISGATYNEQFF. CDR3 DNA sequence: TGTGCCAGCAGGATTAGCGGGGCTACCTACAATGAGCAGTTCTTC.

The chain employs TRBV3-1 (or the pseudogene TRBV3-2) and TRBJ2-3, with D tentatively TRBD1 (5 bases). The length of the CDR3 is 18 residues. CDR1 and CDR2 (germline): LGHDT, YNNKEL (reference sequence). V lost 8 bases, J lost 0 bases, and 24 bases lay in between. The CDR3 sequence is CASRFKVHRTASTDTQYF. CDR3 nucleotides: TGTGCCAGCCGATTTAAGGTACACAGGACCGCTAGCACAGATACGCAGTATTTT.

The chain employs TRBV10-3 and TRBJ2-5; 9 nucleotides agree with TRBD1. In germline, CDR1 is ENHRY, CDR2 SYGVKD. V lost 9 bases to trimming and J lost 5 bases; unmatched junction nucleotides: 7. The CDR3 sequence is 13 residues long. Here the CDR3 reads CAMKQGAGETQYF. DNA for the CDR3: TGTGCCATGAAACAGGGGGCGGGGGAGACCCAGTACTTC.

The V call is TRBV5-4, the J call TRBJ2-3; 14 positions agree with TRBD2. The CDR3 runs to 16 residues. The J segment lost 5 bases and the V segment lost 3 bases, leaving 5 bases of the junction unmatched. Germline CDR1 reads SGHNT; CDR2 reads YYREEE (reference sequence). The CDR3 is CASSSGTSGSGDTQYF. CDR3 nucleotides: TGTGCCAGCAGCTCTGGGACTAGCGGGAGTGGAGATACGCAGTATTTT.

This chain connects TRBV27 to TRBJ1-6; weak D call: TRBD1 (5 bases). The length of the CDR3 is 13 residues. Trimming removed 5 bases at V and 10 bases at J, with 12 bases between. Germline lookup yields CDR1 MNHEY and CDR2 SMNVEV (reference sequence). The CDR3 DNA reads TGTGCCAGCAGTCAACAGGCTAACTCACCCCTCCACTTT. Translation: CASSQQANSPLHF.

The chain links TRBV2 to TRBJ2-2, with unresolved D. The V gene lost 6 bases and the J gene lost 5 bases, with 13 bases spanning the gap. The CDR3 covers 14 residues. The germline V gene encodes CDR1 SNHLY and CDR2 FYNNEI. CDR3 sequence: CASRTFLETGELFF. CDR3 coding DNA: TGTGCCAGCAGGACTTTCCTGGAAACCGGGGAGCTGTTTTTT.

The CDR3 spells CAIRETGTPLHF. In DNA form, the CDR3 reads TGTGCCATCAGAGAGACAGGCACACCCCTCCACTTT. The chain employs TRBV10-3 and TRBJ1-6; the D gene is possibly TRBD1 (6 bases). The CDR3 loop spans 12 amino acids. Germline V gene data show CDR1 as ENHRY and CDR2 as SYGVKD. The ends were cut back, 6 bases at V and 11 bases at J, with 11 bases in the middle.

The chain couples TRBV6-1 to TRBJ2-7, with D possibly matching TRBD1 (7 bases). The V end lost 5 bases, the J end lost 6 bases, and 11 bases lay between the germline ends. This CDR3 is 12 amino acids long. Germline V lookup: CDR1 MNHNS, CDR2 SASEGT. This CDR3 reads CASSSGGREQYF. CDR3 sequence (DNA): TGTGCCAGCAGTTCAGGGGGGCGCGAGCAGTACTTC.

The chain couples TRBV7-9 to TRBJ2-2; TRBD1 might be the D (5 bases). V lost 3 bases and J lost 1, with 9 bases in between. The CDR3 length is 15 residues. Per the germline V gene, CDR1 is SEHNR and CDR2 is FQNEAQ (reference sequence). The DNA for the CDR3 is TGTGCCAGCAGCTTGAACAGGATGAACACCGGGGAGCTGTTTTTT. The encoded protein is CASSLNRMNTGELFF.

CDR3 nucleotide sequence: TGTGCCAGCAGCGGCTGGGGGGACAGGGGCCATGAGCAGTTCTTC. As protein: CASSGWGDRGHEQFF. V usage is TRBV7-8 and J usage is TRBJ2-1, with 10 bases lining up with TRBD1. Germline assignment: CDR1 SGHVS and CDR2 FQNEAQ. This CDR3 spans 15 amino acids. J was trimmed by 8 bases and V by 5 bases; bases with no gene match: 9. Filled out from reference TRBV7-8 and TRBJ2-1, the complete variable domain reads GAGVSQSPRYKVAKRGQDVALRCDPISGHVSLFWYQQALGQGPEFLTYFQNEAQLDKSGLPSDRFFAERPEGSVSTLKIQRTQQEDSAVYLCASSGWGDRGHEQFFGPGTRLTVL.

CDR3 residues: CASSYSGQGPYEQYF. The CDR3 coding sequence is TGTGCCAGCAGTTACTCGGGACAGGGCCCCTACGAGCAGTACTTC. This rearrangement joins TRBV6-5 to TRBJ2-7; 9 nucleotides agree with TRBD1. Germline V lookup: CDR1 MNHEY, CDR2 SVGAGI. The V segment lost 0 bases and the J segment 2 bases; nucleotides outside the gene matches: 2. There are 15 residues in the CDR3.

The chain recombines TRBV2 with TRBJ2-3; no reliable D call. The V and J ends lost 8 bases and 2 bases respectively, with 11 bases between them. Per germline, CDR1 SNHLY and CDR2 FYNNEI. The CDR3 runs to 13 residues. DNA for the CDR3: TGTGCCAGCTTGGGCGCACCCACAGATACGCAGTATTTT. Protein sequence: CASLGAPTDTQYF.

The rearrangement links TRBV7-3 to TRBJ1-1, with D unresolved. The CDR3 is made up of 13 amino acids. Germline CDR1 reads SGHTA; CDR2 reads FQGTGA. Trimming left V 2 bases short and J 4 bases short, with 8 bases between. The CDR3 DNA reads as TGTGCCAGCAGCTTAGGGGAGACCACTGAAGCTTTCTTT. It specifies CASSLGETTEAFF.

This rearrangement joins TRBV20-1 to TRBJ2-1; TRBD2 matches at 12 bases. This CDR3 region has 15 residues. Germline V gene sequence: CDR1 DFQATT, CDR2 SNEGSKA (reference sequence). V was pared by 3 bases and J by 9 bases, with 9 bases of the junction left unmatched. In nucleotides, the CDR3 is TGCAGTGCTAGTCCCCCTAGCGGGAGGGTTGGTGAGCAGTTCTTC. Its protein is CSASPPSGRVGEQFF.